This T cell receptor beta chain was captured by sequencing in a study of T cells expressing NK-cell markers. In the study overall: Repertoires of TCR beta were obtained from T cells sorted as CD3+CD56+NKG2C+, CD3+CD56+NKG2C- and CD3+CD56-NKG2C+. Findings of the study overall: Four donors likewise had their CD3+CD56-NKG2C+ fraction led by these clonotypes. Of CD8+ T cells, about 1.0-8% belonged to dominant NKG2C+ clonotypes in roughly 6 donors.

TCRdb re-called the 5' RACE reads; one entry per CDR3 protein, DNA not given. This sample's table reports roughly 280,000 distinct CDR3 sequences. With respect to this clonotype: Its matching antigen is unknown.

This TCR was sampled from a young man in good health. The sequencing sample was made of blood T cells: a sorted CD56 or NKG2C T cell subset, CD4+ or CD8+ T cells, or bulk PBMC T cells (not recorded which).

CDR3 amino acids: CASSHSSRDSSPGGELFF. This chain links TRBV5-1 with TRBJ2-2; the TCRdb call, TRBD1, lacks DNA for checking. In germline, CDR1 is SGHRS, CDR2 YFSETQ. This CDR3 is 18 amino acids long.